Listed below are T cell receptor beta chains from one sample, sequenced in a study of CD8+ T cells in alopecia areata. Produced via immunoSEQ multiplex PCR; TCRdb's table is partial and in-frame only. This sample carries roughly 220,000 clones, 35% to 40% of them seen once, and the ten largest clones take almost 0.5%. Sequences were derived from CD4+ T cells sorted from blood, sampled at approximately week 30, from a patient treated with tofacitinib. These receptors came from a human donor with alopecia areata. The CDR3 runs from the conserved cysteine through the conserved F or W. D genes are given only for firm matches. Size is omitted from some rows. Given values are once, few, many or a class for expanded clones.

>TRBV7-3|TRBJ2-1|NA|few
CASSLGGGGHNEQFF
TGTGCCAGCAGCTTAGGTGGCGGGGGCCACAATGAGCAGTTCTTC
>TRBV7-8|TRBJ1-3|NA|many
CASSYRQAHSGNTIYF
TGTGCCAGCAGCTACAGACAGGCCCACTCTGGAAACACCATATATTTT
>TRBV19|TRBJ1-2|NA|NA
CASSTTRVNYGYTF
TGTGCCAGTAGCACAACCAGGGTTAACTATGGCTACACCTTC
>TRBV7-9|TRBJ2-5|TRBD2|few
CASSLASSGGYQETQYF
TGTGCCAGCAGCTTAGCTTCTAGCGGAGGGTACCAAGAGACCCAGTACTTC
>TRBV27|TRBJ2-5|NA|NA
CASSLSSGRAGGETQYF
TGTGCCAGCAGTTTATCTTCGGGCAGGGCCGGAGGAGAGACCCAGTACTTC
>TRBV19|TRBJ1-1|NA|NA
CASSASTAINTEAFF
TGTGCCAGTAGTGCCTCGACAGCGATCAACACTGAAGCTTTCTTT
>TRBV6-1|TRBJ2-3|TRBD2|NA
CASSVGLAGGLRTDTQYF
TGTGCCAGCAGTGTAGGACTAGCGGGGGGCCTTCGCACAGATACGCAGTATTTT
>TRBV19|TRBJ2-1|NA|many
CASSVVRLVRGNEQFF
TGTGCCAGTAGTGTGGTTAGGCTGGTCCGTGGCAATGAGCAGTTCTTC
>TRBV23-1|TRBJ2-1|NA|many
CASSPPYNEQFF
TGCGCCAGCAGCCCTCCCTACAATGAGCAGTTCTTC
>TRBV6-5|TRBJ1-2|TRBD1|NA
CASSNPGGGYYGYTF
TGTGCCAGCAGTAACCCAGGGGGCGGATACTATGGCTACACCTTC
>TRBV30|TRBJ2-2|TRBD2|NA
CALRRASGNTGELFF
TGTGCCCTCCGCCGGGCTAGCGGGAACACCGGGGAGCTGTTTTTT
>TRBV19|TRBJ1-2|NA|NA
CASSIGPGEFYGYTF
TGTGCCAGTAGTATAGGACCCGGGGAGTTCTATGGCTACACCTTC
>TRBV9|TRBJ2-1|NA|NA
CASSVLDNSYNEQFF
TGTGCCAGCAGCGTACTGGATAACTCCTACAATGAGCAGTTCTTC
>TRBV7-9|TRBJ2-5|TRBD1|NA
CASSLRTGQETQYF
TGTGCCAGCAGCTTGAGGACAGGGCAAGAGACCCAGTACTTC
>TRBV29-1|TRBJ2-3|NA|NA
CSVTANTDTQYF
TGCAGCGTTACCGCTAACACAGATACGCAGTATTTT
>TRBV25-1|TRBJ2-1|TRBD1|once
CASGQRGQGHNEQFF
TGTGCCAGCGGACAAAGGGGACAGGGCCACAATGAGCAGTTCTTC
>TRBV30|TRBJ1-4|NA|few
CAWSARRSNEKLFF
TGTGCCTGGAGTGCCCGACGGAGTAATGAAAAACTGTTTTTT
>TRBV30|TRBJ1-1|TRBD1|few
CAWSDRGNTEAFF
TGTGCCTGGAGTGACAGGGGGAACACTGAAGCTTTCTTT
>TRBV15|TRBJ2-7|TRBD1|NA
CATSRSLGQGAYEQYF
TGTGCCACCAGCAGGAGCTTAGGACAGGGGGCCTACGAGCAGTACTTC
>TRBV25-1|TRBJ2-1|TRBD2|NA
CASSESTSGRNEQFF
TGTGCCAGCAGTGAATCAACTAGCGGAAGGAATGAGCAGTTCTTC
>TRBV5-1|TRBJ2-7|NA|NA
CASSSDSRAYEQYF
TGCGCCAGCAGCTCGGACAGTAGGGCCTACGAGCAGTACTTC
>TRBV6-5|TRBJ2-1|NA|NA
CASSYSIEGYSEQFF
TGTGCCAGCAGTTACTCAATAGAGGGTTACAGTGAGCAGTTCTTC
>TRBV5-6|TRBJ2-3|NA|few
CASSSGQESTDTQYF
TGTGCCAGCAGCTCGGGACAAGAAAGCACAGATACGCAGTATTTT
>TRBV19|TRBJ2-2|NA|NA
CASSETGNRGELFF
TGTGCCAGTAGTGAAACCGGGAACCGGGGGGAGCTGTTTTTT
>TRBV28|TRBJ1-2|NA|NA
CASSLPGHNNYGYTF
TGTGCCAGCAGCCTGCCGGGACACAATAACTATGGCTACACCTTC
>TRBV30|TRBJ1-2|NA|NA
CAWGAPVLANYGYTF
TGTGCGTGGGGGGCACCGGTCCTAGCTAACTATGGCTACACCTTC
>TRBV7-2|TRBJ1-1|NA|NA
CASSPDGRPNTEAFF
TGTGCCAGCAGCCCAGACGGCAGGCCCAACACTGAAGCTTTCTTT
>TRBV14|TRBJ2-3|NA|NA
CASSQEGFRRDTQYF
TGTGCCAGCAGCCAAGAAGGGTTTCGAAGGGATACGCAGTATTTT
>TRBV7-6|TRBJ2-1|TRBD2|NA
CASSFGTSFEQFF
TGTGCCAGCAGCTTTGGGACTAGCTTTGAGCAGTTCTTC
>TRBV29-1|TRBJ1-3|NA|NA
CSVEDLGSGNTIYF
TGCAGCGTTGAAGATCTCGGGTCTGGAAACACCATATATTTT
>TRBV6-5|TRBJ1-1|NA|NA
CASSSGTRGPNTEAFF
TGTGCCAGCAGTTCCGGAACCCGTGGACCGAACACTGAAGCTTTCTTT